The 22 T cell receptor beta chains given below trace back to one sample, sequenced in a study of cytomegalovirus exposure and HLA in healthy donors. PCR primers comprised 60 Vbeta and 13 Jbeta primers. Libraries were prepared by immunoSEQ multiplex PCR; TCRdb keeps only in-frame clonotypes and omits some of them. This sample has fewer than 150,000 clones; over 60% occur once, and the top ten carry more than 4.5%. Sequencing was carried out using PBMCs. Receptor source: a woman aged 45-60 years in good health and CMV-seronegative.

The V call is TRBV27, the J call TRBJ1-6, with 7 bases that match TRBD1. This CDR3 has 16 residues. With V trimmed by 2 bases and J by 7 bases, 8 bases remained unmatched. Germline V gives CDR1 MNHEY, CDR2 SMNVEV (reference sequence). The CDR3 DNA reads TGTGCCAGCAGTTTAAATACAGGGGTCGGGAATTCACCCCTCCACTTT. This encodes CASSLNTGVGNSPLHF.

The genes are TRBV19 and TRBJ2-6; D gene uncertain. CDR1 and CDR2 (germline): LNHDA, SQIVND (reference sequence). Trimming pared 5 bases from V and 1 base from J, leaving 9 bases between. The CDR3 has 15 amino acids. The CDR3 sequence: CASSPLYSGANVLTF. The CDR3 DNA reads as TGTGCCAGTAGTCCACTTTATTCTGGGGCCAACGTCCTGACTTTC.

The chain has TRBV7-6 and TRBJ2-1; 8 bases are a match to TRBD2. The germline gives CDR1 SGHVS, CDR2 FNYEAQ. Trimming at V came to 2 bases and at J to 7 bases, leaving 10 bases not matched to a gene. This CDR3 is 16 amino acids long. CDR3 region: CASSLFSGETRNEQFF. The CDR3 DNA reads TGTGCCAGCAGCTTATTTAGCGGGGAAACGCGAAATGAGCAGTTCTTC. The whole variable domain, filled in from reference TRBV7-6 and TRBJ2-1, reads GAGVSQSPRYKVTKRGQDVALRCDPISGHVSLYWYRQALGQGPEFLTYFNYEAQQDKSGLPNDRFSAERPEGSISTLTIQRTEQRDSAMYRCASSLFSGETRNEQFFGPGTRLTVL.

The rearrangement joins TRBV4-2 to TRBJ1-1, with D maybe TRBD1 (5 bases). V was pared by 5 bases and J by 5 bases, with 21 bases between. Germline assignment: CDR1 LGHNA and CDR2 YNFKEQ. The CDR3 length is 16 residues. This chain's CDR3 is CASSNPQTEKGTEAFF. The CDR3 bases are TGTGCCAGCAGCAACCCACAGACGGAAAAGGGGACTGAAGCTTTCTTT.

The chain has TRBV6-5 and TRBJ1-6, with D perhaps matching TRBD1 (5 bases). V was clipped by 5 bases and J by 5 bases, with 10 bases between them. Looked up from germline, CDR1 is MNHEY and CDR2 is SVGAGI. The CDR3 totals 14 residues. The CDR3 DNA reads as TGTGCCAGCAGTCGACAGACGGATAATTCACCCCTCCACTTT. Translation gives CASSRQTDNSPLHF.

The J gene is TRBJ1-6, the V gene TRBV19, with D perhaps matching TRBD1 (6 bases). The germline V gene encodes CDR1 LNHDA and CDR2 SQIVND (reference sequence). The CDR3 is 16 amino acids. V lost 3 bases, J lost 11 bases, and 20 bases lay in between. The CDR3 loop is CASSIGGPEGAAPLHF. The CDR3 DNA sequence: TGTGCCAGTAGTATCGGGGGGCCAGAAGGGGCAGCACCCCTCCACTTT.

J is TRBJ1-2 and V is TRBV28; D remains ambiguous. CDR1 MDHEN and CDR2 SYDVKM come from the germline V gene. Between the trimmed V and J ends, which lost 3 bases and 2 bases, there was a span of 13 bases. The CDR3 extends over 15 amino acids. The CDR3 spells CASSFFGQLNYGYTF. DNA for the CDR3: TGTGCCAGCAGTTTTTTTGGGCAGCTCAACTATGGCTACACCTTC.

This rearrangement joins TRBV27 to TRBJ1-1; 8 bases are shared with TRBD1. V lost 2 bases to trimming and J lost 4 bases; unmatched junction nucleotides: 9. Germline V lookup: CDR1 MNHEY, CDR2 SMNVEV (reference sequence). CDR3 length equals 16 residues. In DNA, the CDR3 is TGTGCCAGCAGTTTAGGCCAGGGGGCCGTCGGCACTGAAGCTTTCTTT. It translates to CASSLGQGAVGTEAFF.

The rearrangement uses TRBV5-1 and TRBJ2-1, with 9 bases that match TRBD1. There are 15 residues in the CDR3. Per germline, CDR1 SGHRS and CDR2 YFSETQ. Germline trimming cut 0 bases from V and 6 bases from J; bases unmatched to any gene: 4. The CDR3 sequence is CASSLEGTGFNEQFF. The CDR3, as DNA: TGCGCCAGCAGCTTGGAGGGGACAGGGTTCAATGAGCAGTTCTTC.

This clone was picked up a small number of times. The rearrangement uses TRBV6-5 and TRBJ1-1; 8 positions agree with TRBD1. The CDR3 length is 15 residues. Losses at the gene ends were 6 bases for V and 3 bases for J; bases not matched to a gene: 9. Germline V gene data show CDR1 as MNHEY and CDR2 as SVGAGI. The CDR3 bases are TGTGCCAGCAGCTGGACAGGGAAGGGGCACACTGAAGCTTTCTTT. It is translated as CASSWTGKGHTEAFF.

V gene TRBV10-3 combines with J gene TRBJ2-5, with D possibly TRBD2 on 5 matching bases. This CDR3 is built from 14 residues. Germline loops: CDR1 ENHRY, CDR2 SYGVKD. The V and J ends lost 0 bases and 5 bases respectively, with 10 bases between them. The CDR3 bases are TGTGCCATCAGTGAGTCGGGGAGTATGGAGACCCAGTACTTC. Amino acids: CAISESGSMETQYF.

The rearrangement uses TRBV12-5 and TRBJ2-7, with a weak D call TRBD1 (6 bases). Germline V CDR1 and CDR2: LGHNT, FRNRAP. The ends were cut back, 5 bases at V and 3 bases at J, with 8 bases in the middle. This CDR3 spans 12 amino acids. The CDR3 nucleotides read TGTGCTAGTGGTCAGGACAGCTACGAGCAGTACTTC. Its protein product is CASGQDSYEQYF.

This clone was picked up one time. The chain joins TRBV19 to TRBJ2-5; TRBD1 aligns across 8 bases. There are 16 residues in the CDR3. Per the germline V gene, CDR1 is LNHDA and CDR2 is SQIVND (reference sequence). The junction had 14 bases not matched to a gene; V was cut back by 6 bases and J by 5 bases. CDR3 DNA sequence: TGTGCCAGTAGCAACCCGTACGGACAGGGAAGTGAGACCCAGTACTTC. Translated: CASSNPYGQGSETQYF.

The chain uses TRBV19 and TRBJ2-1; TRBD1 might be the D (5 bases). Germline V CDR1 and CDR2: LNHDA, SQIVND (reference sequence). Trimming shortened V by 6 bases and J by 5 bases, and 8 bases separated the two germline ends. The CDR3 consists of 12 residues. CDR3 DNA sequence: TGTGCCAGTAGGGTGACAGACAATGAGCAGTTCTTC. The encoded protein is CASRVTDNEQFF.

The chain employs TRBV7-3 and TRBJ1-2; 11 bases are a match to TRBD1. The CDR3 consists of 15 residues. CDR1 SGHTA and CDR2 FQGTGA come from the germline V gene. Trimming took 0 bases from V and 8 from J; bases not matched to a gene: 5. The CDR3 reads CASSLTGTGGGGYTF. CDR3 DNA: TGTGCCAGCAGCTTAACCGGGACAGGGGGTGGGGGCTACACCTTC.

This clone was observed a few times. V and J are TRBV6-6 and TRBJ1-2; D remains unclear. Trimming left V 2 bases short and J 9 bases short, with 4 bases between. Germline loops: CDR1 MNHNY, CDR2 SVGAGI (reference sequence). The CDR3 totals 10 residues. CDR3 amino acids: CASSYSSYTF. CDR3 bases: TGTGCCAGCAGTTACAGCAGCTACACCTTC.

This chain uses TRBV27 with TRBJ2-5; TRBD2 aligns across 9 bases. The CDR3 has 15 amino acids. Trimming took 8 bases from V and 2 from J; bases not matched to a gene: 9. Germline V CDR1 and CDR2: MNHEY, SMNVEV (reference sequence). The CDR3 nucleotides are TGTGCCAGCGGCTTGACTAGCGGACCTCAAGAGACCCAGTACTTC. The encoded protein is CASGLTSGPQETQYF.

This clone showed up just once. The CDR3 nucleotides are TGCGCCAGCAGCTTGGCGCTAGACAATGAGCAGTTCTTC. This translates into CASSLALDNEQFF. The gene calls are TRBV5-1 and TRBJ2-1, with no clear D. This CDR3 is 13 amino acids long. The ends were cut back, 0 bases at V and 5 bases at J, with 6 bases in the middle. Germline V gene sequence: CDR1 SGHRS, CDR2 YFSETQ.

This chain links TRBV27 with TRBJ2-7; 10 bases are shared with TRBD1. Germline V gene data show CDR1 as MNHEY and CDR2 as SMNVEV (reference sequence). The junction had 7 bases not matched to a gene; V was cut back by 6 bases and J by 5 bases. The CDR3 length is 14 residues. The CDR3 here is CASRPTGGIDEQYF. In DNA form, the CDR3 reads TGTGCCAGCAGGCCGACAGGGGGCATCGACGAGCAGTACTTC.

This clone turned up a few times. This sequence joins TRBV19 and TRBJ2-7; 9 nucleotides align to TRBD1. CDR1 LNHDA and CDR2 SQIVND come from the germline V gene (reference sequence). V was clipped by 4 bases and J by 2 bases; unmatched bases: 3. This CDR3 has 14 residues. This CDR3 is CASSRTGDTYEQYF. Written as DNA, the CDR3 is TGTGCCAGTAGTAGGACAGGGGACACCTACGAGCAGTACTTC.

The V and J genes are TRBV4-3 and TRBJ2-1; D gene uncertain. V lost 3 bases and J 0 bases, leaving 3 bases between the germline ends. The germline CDR1 and CDR2 sequences are LGHNA and YSLEER. The CDR3 covers 13 residues. CDR3 DNA sequence: TGCGCCAGCAGCCAGAGCTCCTACAATGAGCAGTTCTTC. Translation: CASSQSSYNEQFF.

This sequence joins TRBV27 and TRBJ1-6; no firm D call. The CDR3 length is 12 residues. V was trimmed by 3 bases and J by 7 bases, leaving 4 bases between them. Germline loops: CDR1 MNHEY, CDR2 SMNVEV (reference sequence). CDR3 sequence (DNA): TGTGCCAGCAGTTTCAGGAATTCACCCCTCCACTTT. Encoded protein: CASSFRNSPLHF.